This T cell receptor (beta chain) was captured in a study of T cell responses to AZD1222 COVID-19 vaccine. A note on this clone: Its antigen remains unknown.

The assay was immunoSEQ multiplex PCR, and TCRdb's table has in-frame clones only and misses some. Of more than 110,000 clones listed, 80% to 90% are singletons. Findings and limits, study-wide: Spike as a whole was targeted by vaccine-associated CD4 TCRs, dominant at 160-218 and 743-854. With two AZD1222 doses given, Spike-specific TCR breadth and depth both rose. Targets within unmutated variant regions were reportedly found for nearly half of spike-specific TCRs.

Germline V gene lookup returns CDR1 SGHTA and CDR2 FQGNSA. Trimming cost V 6 bases and J 1 base; bases outside gene matches: 2. This CDR3 is built from 13 residues. The sample consisted of peripheral blood, taken on day 0 of AZD1222 vaccination. This sequence joins TRBV7-2 and TRBJ2-7, with 8 nucleotides matching TRBD2. The receptor comes from an adult in good health. This chain's CDR3 is CASRLAASYEQYF. The CDR3, as DNA: TGTGCCAGCAGACTAGCGGCGTCCTACGAGCAGTACTTC.